The rows below give T cell receptor beta chains drawn from one sample of a study of cytomegalovirus exposure and HLA in healthy donors. Assay used: immunoSEQ multiplex PCR; TCRdb lists only in-frame clones, some missing. The table lists more than 100,000 clones, about 73% of them singletons. Sequencing was done on a sample of PBMCs. The receptors stem from a woman in her 50s in good health and CMV-seropositive. Both conserved end residues are part of each CDR3. A D gene is named only where the DNA matches it firmly. The size entry is marked missing in some rows and otherwise reads once, few, many or a size class.

d_gene	j_gene	abundance	v_gene	CDR3nt	CDR3aa
TRBD2	TRBJ2-5	NA	TRBV7-2	TGTGCCAGCAGCCTAACCGGACTAGCGGAAGAGACCCAGTACTTC	CASSLTGLAEETQYF
NA	TRBJ2-7	NA	TRBV7-6	TGTGCCAGCAGCTTGCAGGGGGGAACCTACGAGCAGTACTTC	CASSLQGGTYEQYF
NA	TRBJ2-5	NA	TRBV6-1	TGTGCCAGCAGTGAACCCGGGACACACCAAGAGACCCAGTACTTC	CASSEPGTHQETQYF
NA	TRBJ2-7	few	TRBV30	TGTGCCTGGAGTGTACCGGGGGCCTACGAGCAGTACTTC	CAWSVPGAYEQYF
NA	TRBJ2-1	once	TRBV11-2	TGTGCCAGCAGCTTAGACAGCGGTGAGCAGTTCTTC	CASSLDSGEQFF
TRBD2	TRBJ2-5	NA	TRBV5-1	TGCGCCAGCAGCCTACGCCCACTCGGGGGGGCCGGGTACCAAGAGACCCAGTACTTC	CASSLRPLGGAGYQETQYF
NA	TRBJ1-2	NA	TRBV5-6	TGTGCCAGCAGCTTGGGCAGGGCCAGGTCTGGCTACACCTTC	CASSLGRARSGYTF
NA	TRBJ2-7	once	TRBV11-3	TGTGCCAGCAGCTTAACGGAGGAGCAGTACTTC	CASSLTEEQYF
TRBD1	TRBJ1-4	once	TRBV2	TGTGCCAGCACGGGCAGGGGGTCGAATGAAAAACTGTTTTTT	CASTGRGSNEKLFF
NA	TRBJ1-4	NA	TRBV7-6	TGTGCCAGCAGCCCACTTCCTGCGGGGGCCGATGAAAAACTGTTTTTT	CASSPLPAGADEKLFF
NA	TRBJ1-1	NA	TRBV4-3	TGCGCCAGCAGCCAAGATGGTCGGACTACCACTGAAGCTTTCTTT	CASSQDGRTTTEAFF
TRBD1	TRBJ2-1	NA	TRBV4-3	TGCGCCAGCAGCCACTCCGGGACAGGGAATTCCAATGAGCAGTTCTTC	CASSHSGTGNSNEQFF
TRBD2	TRBJ2-1	NA	TRBV7-8	TGTGCCAGCGCGGGGGAAAGGAAGTTCTTC	CASAGERKFF
NA	TRBJ2-3	once	TRBV11-2	TGTGCCAGCAGCCCGGGACTTCTAAGCACAGATACGCAGTATTTT	CASSPGLLSTDTQYF
TRBD1	TRBJ2-5	NA	TRBV2	TGTGCCAGCAGTGGGCGACAGGGGTGGGGGGAGACCCAGTACTTC	CASSGRQGWGETQYF
NA	TRBJ2-5	NA	TRBV5-1	TGCGCCAGCAGCTTGGGAGCGTTCGTGGGGCAGCAAGAGACCCAGTACTTC	CASSLGAFVGQQETQYF
TRBD1	TRBJ1-2	NA	TRBV7-2	TGTGCCAGCAGCTTAGTAGGGGACAGGGCCTTCGGTGGTGGCTACACCTTC	CASSLVGDRAFGGGYTF
NA	TRBJ1-1	once	TRBV9	TGTGCCAGCAGCGTAGGAGGCGGGGGAAACACTGAAGCTTTCTTT	CASSVGGGGNTEAFF
NA	TRBJ1-1	NA	TRBV6-1	TGTGCCAGCAGTGAATGGCTCACAGAAACTGAAGCTTTCTTT	CASSEWLTETEAFF
TRBD1	TRBJ2-1	NA	TRBV6-1	TGTGCCAGCAGTGTCAAAGGACAGGGCAATGAGCAGTTCTTC	CASSVKGQGNEQFF
NA	TRBJ1-5	NA	TRBV7-2	TGTGCCAGCAGCTTAGCGCTGGGCGGGAAGCCCCAGCATTTT	CASSLALGGKPQHF
TRBD2	TRBJ2-1	few	TRBV11-2	TGTGCCAGCAGCTTAGATAGCGGGGGGACCTACAATGAGCAGTTCTTC	CASSLDSGGTYNEQFF
TRBD2	TRBJ2-4	few	TRBV10-2	TGCGCCAGCAGGGACAGGGAATTACTAGCGGGGCTATCGGATTTAGCCAAAAACATTCAGTACTTC	CASRDRELLAGLSDLAKNIQYF